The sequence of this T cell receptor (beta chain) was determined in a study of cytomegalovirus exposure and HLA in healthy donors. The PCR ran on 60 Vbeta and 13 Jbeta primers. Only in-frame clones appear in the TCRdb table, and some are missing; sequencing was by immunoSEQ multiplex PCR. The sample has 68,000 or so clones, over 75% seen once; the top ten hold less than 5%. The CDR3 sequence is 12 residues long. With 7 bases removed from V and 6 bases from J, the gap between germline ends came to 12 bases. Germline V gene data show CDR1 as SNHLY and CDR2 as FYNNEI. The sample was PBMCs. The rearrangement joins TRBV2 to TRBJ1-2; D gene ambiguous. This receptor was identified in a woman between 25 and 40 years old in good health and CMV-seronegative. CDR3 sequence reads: CASNSEVNGYTF. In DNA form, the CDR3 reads TGTGCCAGCAACTCCGAAGTGAATGGCTACACCTTC.